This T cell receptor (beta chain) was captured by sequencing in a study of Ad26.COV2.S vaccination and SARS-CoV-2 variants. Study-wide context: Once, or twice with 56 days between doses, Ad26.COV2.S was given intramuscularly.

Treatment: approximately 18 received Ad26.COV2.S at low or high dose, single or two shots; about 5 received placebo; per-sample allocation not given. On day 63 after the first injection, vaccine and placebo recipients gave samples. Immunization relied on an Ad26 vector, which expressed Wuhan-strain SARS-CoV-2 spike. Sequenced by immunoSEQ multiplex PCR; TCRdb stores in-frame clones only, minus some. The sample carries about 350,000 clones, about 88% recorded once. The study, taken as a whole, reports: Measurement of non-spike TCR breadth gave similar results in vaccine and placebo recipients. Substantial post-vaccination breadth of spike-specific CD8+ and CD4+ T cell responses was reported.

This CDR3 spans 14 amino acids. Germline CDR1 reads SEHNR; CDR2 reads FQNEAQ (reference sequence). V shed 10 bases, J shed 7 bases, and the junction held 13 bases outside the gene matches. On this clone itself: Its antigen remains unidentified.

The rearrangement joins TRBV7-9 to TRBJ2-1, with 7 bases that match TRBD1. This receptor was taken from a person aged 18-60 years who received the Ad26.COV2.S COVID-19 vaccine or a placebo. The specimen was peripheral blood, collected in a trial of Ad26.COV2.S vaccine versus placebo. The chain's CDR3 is CANSPLPQGNEQFF. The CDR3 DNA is TGTGCCAACTCCCCGTTGCCACAGGGGAATGAGCAGTTCTTC.